These 12 T cell receptor beta chains originate from one sample sequenced in a study of identical twins. TCRdb redid the calling of the 5' RACE reads with MiXCR, one entry per CDR3 protein. This sample carries fewer than 800,000 distinct CDR3 sequences, 7.1% of them seen once, and the ten largest clones take 1.5% to 2%. This same sample was also taken into another study, of yellow fever vaccine responses in identical twins.

The sample was PBMCs. Receptors were obtained from a woman under 30 in good health.

J is TRBJ2-1 and V is TRBV25-1; weak D call: TRBD2 (5 bases). The CDR3 contains 14 residues. Germline V gene sequence: CDR1 MGHDK, CDR2 SYGVNS. Trimming cost V 3 bases and J 7 bases, with 13 bases left between them. As DNA, the CDR3 is TGTGCCAGCAGTGAGCCAGGAGGTAGGAATGAGCAGTTCTTC. It yields the protein CASSEPGGRNEQFF.

The rearrangement joins TRBV18 to TRBJ2-1; D is ambiguous. Trimming stripped 2 bases from V and 9 bases from J, with 11 bases between. The CDR3 length is 13 residues. Germline V gene data show CDR1 as KGHSH and CDR2 as LQKENI. Written as DNA, the CDR3 is TGTGCCAGCTCACCATCACAGCTGGGTGAGCAGTTCTTC. This sequence encodes CASSPSQLGEQFF.

The sample holds a few counts of this clonotype. This chain links TRBV5-1 with TRBJ2-7; 9 nucleotides agree with TRBD2. This CDR3 has 15 residues. Germline CDR1 is SGHRS and CDR2 is YFSETQ. J gave up 2 bases and V 2 bases, and 5 bases lay outside the gene matches. This chain's CDR3 is CASSFGAGGTYEQYF. In DNA form, the CDR3 reads TGCGCCAGCAGCTTTGGGGCGGGAGGGACCTACGAGCAGTACTTC.

The table lists this clonotype with a few counts. The chain employs TRBV2 and TRBJ1-2, with D unclear. The CDR3 consists of 13 residues. Germline V gives CDR1 SNHLY, CDR2 FYNNEI. Trimming took 8 bases from V and 2 from J, leaving 12 bases between them. This CDR3 reads CASLIQVNYGYTF. The CDR3 DNA reads TGTGCCAGCTTGATCCAGGTGAACTATGGCTACACCTTC. Full variable domain (missing parts from reference TRBV2 and TRBJ1-2): EPEVTQTPSHQVTQMGQEVILRCVPISNHLYFYWYRQILGQKVEFLVSFYNNEISEKSEIFDDQFSVERPDGSNFTLKIRSTKLEDSAMYFCASLIQVNYGYTFGSGTRLTVV.

The table lists this clonotype with many counts. The chain joins TRBV28 to TRBJ2-1, with 8 bases fitting TRBD2. The CDR3 contains 16 residues. Germline CDR1 MDHEN, CDR2 SYDVKM. The V gene end was trimmed by 3 bases and the J gene end by 1 base; junction bases not matched to a gene: 5. The CDR3 DNA sequence: TGTGCCAGCAGTTTCGGCGGACTAGCATCCTACAATGAGCAGTTCTTC. Residues: CASSFGGLASYNEQFF. Based on the CDR3 plus reference TRBV28 and TRBJ2-1, the full variable domain is DVKVTQSSRYLVKRTGEKVFLECVQDMDHENMFWYRQDPGLGLRLIYFSYDVKMKEKGDIPEGYSVSREKKERFSLILESASTNQTSMYLCASSFGGLASYNEQFFGPGTRLTVL.

This clonotype turned up a few times. The chain is built from TRBV4-1 and TRBJ1-2; D not certain. The CDR3 runs to 15 residues. Germline V CDR1 and CDR2: MGHRA, YSYEKL. The V end was cut by 3 bases, the J end by 4 bases, with 15 bases between. The CDR3, as DNA: TGCGCCAGCAGCCAGGGAACCGGACCACGCTATGGCTACACCTTC. It codes for CASSQGTGPRYGYTF.

This clonotype was found a few times. The chain is built from TRBV7-9 and TRBJ2-3; 12 bases align to TRBD1. V lost 4 bases and J lost 5; bases outside the gene matches: 4. CDR1 and CDR2 (germline): SEHNR, FQNEAQ (reference sequence). CDR3 length: 15 amino acids. The CDR3 here is CASSSGQGAIDTQYF. CDR3 coding DNA: TGTGCCAGCAGCTCGGGACAGGGGGCAATAGATACGCAGTATTTT.

This clonotype was seen many times. The chain employs TRBV24-1 and TRBJ2-3; D perhaps matches TRBD1 (5 bases). V was shortened by 3 bases and J by 3 bases, with 12 bases between the two germline ends. The CDR3 is 15 amino acids. CDR1 and CDR2 (germline): KGHDR, SFDVKD. CDR3 sequence (DNA): TGTGCCACCAGTGATGCGACAGATATAACAGATACGCAGTATTTT. This encodes CATSDATDITDTQYF.

The table lists this clonotype with many counts. The CDR3 nucleotides read TGCAGTGCTGGGGTGGGGGGCACTGAAGCTTTCTTT. Protein sequence: CSAGVGGTEAFF. The genes are TRBV20-1 and TRBJ1-1; D might be TRBD1 (5 bases). Germline CDR1 reads DFQATT; CDR2 reads SNEGSKA (reference sequence). CDR3 length: 12 amino acids. The ends were cut back, 5 bases at V and 4 bases at J, with 11 bases in the middle.

The chain has TRBV12-3 or TRBV12-4 and TRBJ2-1; 10 positions match TRBD2. The CDR3 covers 15 residues. V lost 7 bases to trimming and J lost 6 bases; unmatched junction nucleotides: 9. The CDR3: CASTRSGRASNEQFF. DNA for the CDR3: TGTGCCAGCACACGAAGCGGGAGGGCCTCCAATGAGCAGTTCTTC.

CDR3 in amino acids: CASSLSTSGGALTDTQYF. CDR3 DNA sequence: TGCGCCAGCAGCTTGAGTACTAGCGGGGGGGCCTTGACAGATACGCAGTATTTT. J is TRBJ2-3 and V is TRBV5-1; 13 nucleotides agree with TRBD2. Germline assignment: CDR1 SGHRS and CDR2 YFSETQ. After removal of 1 base from V and 3 bases from J, the junction contained 8 bases not matched to a gene. This CDR3 contains 18 residues.

The rearrangement uses TRBV15 and TRBJ2-5; D is unresolved. CDR1 and CDR2 (germline): LNHNV, YYDKDF (reference sequence). V was pared by 4 bases and J by 2 bases, with 5 bases between. The CDR3 extends over 12 amino acids. CDR3 in amino acids: CATSTRQETQYF. In DNA, the CDR3 is TGTGCCACCAGCACAAGACAAGAGACCCAGTACTTC.